A single sample is the source of the 11 T cell receptor beta chains below, sequenced in a study of T-cell memory formation after mild COVID-19. TCRdb called the 5' RACE reads again in MiXCR, with one record for every CDR3 protein. The sample consists of 300,000 to 350,000 distinct CDR3 sequences, 13% to 15% of them appearing once. Sample: PBMCs or a T cell subset sorted from them (not recorded which). These receptors were obtained from a man between 18 and 35 years old who had mild COVID-19 (a few samples of this study predate the infection). Cell type and time point are not known.

This clonotype was found a few times. The chain recombines TRBV18 with TRBJ2-1, with D possibly being TRBD1 or TRBD2 (5 bases each). The CDR3 loop spans 15 amino acids. Germline CDR1 is KGHSH and CDR2 is LQKENI. V was shortened by 2 bases and J by 5 bases, with 13 bases between the two germline ends. CDR3 sequence (DNA): TGTGCCAGCTCACCAGGGAGACAGTCGAACAATGAGCAGTTCTTC. Translating gives CASSPGRQSNNEQFF.

The chain joins TRBV20-1 to TRBJ1-2, with D uncertain. CDR3 length equals 14 residues. The V gene lost 6 bases and the J gene lost 1 base, with 15 bases spanning the gap. Germline V gene data show CDR1 as DFQATT and CDR2 as SNEGSKA (reference sequence). The CDR3 spells CSARVRDFNYGYTF. The CDR3 nucleotides read TGCAGTGCACGTGTCCGGGATTTTAACTATGGCTACACCTTC.

This chain uses TRBV20-1 with TRBJ2-2; D uncertain. CDR1 is DFQATT, CDR2 SNEGSKA, per germline (reference sequence). CDR3 length: 12 amino acids. CDR3 in DNA: TGCGGCTCCGCCACCGGCACCGGGGAGCTGTTTTTT. Its protein product is CGSATGTGELFF.

This clonotype has only a few counts. The chain has TRBV5-1 and TRBJ2-2, with D hard to call. The V end was cut by 0 bases, the J end by 5 bases, with 8 bases between. This CDR3 comprises 14 residues. CDR1 and CDR2 from the germline V gene are SGHRS and YFSETQ. CDR3 bases: TGCGCCAGCAGCTTGGCCCAAGGGACCGGGGAGCTGTTTTTT. It codes for CASSLAQGTGELFF.

This clonotype was counted many times. The rearrangement links TRBV9 to TRBJ2-5, with no clear D. V was clipped by 4 bases and J by 7 bases, with 14 bases between them. The germline CDR1 and CDR2 sequences are SGDLS and YYNGEE. The CDR3 covers 13 residues. This chain's CDR3 is CASSPDVLGTQYF. Here the CDR3 DNA reads TGTGCCAGCAGCCCGGACGTCCTAGGGACCCAGTACTTC.

This clonotype has only a few counts. V and J are TRBV7-8 and TRBJ1-2; 10 bases match TRBD1. V trimming: 4 bases; J trimming: 6 bases; junction bases outside the gene matches: 8. This CDR3 has 15 amino acids. CDR1 and CDR2 from the germline V gene are SGHVS and FQNEAQ. The CDR3 reads CASSSWTGGYHGYTF. The CDR3 coding sequence is TGTGCCAGCAGCTCCTGGACAGGGGGTTACCATGGCTACACCTTC.

V and J are TRBV3-1 and TRBJ1-1; 7 bases map to TRBD1. Germline CDR1 LGHDT, CDR2 YNNKEL (reference sequence). J lost 1 base, V lost 6 bases, and 5 bases had no gene match. This CDR3 spans 14 amino acids. CDR3 protein: CASSPQGENTEAFF. In DNA, the CDR3 is TGTGCCAGCAGTCCTCAGGGGGAGAACACTGAAGCTTTCTTT. The full variable domain, rest sourced from reference TRBV3-1 and TRBJ1-1, is DTAVSQTPKYLVTQMGNDKSIKCEQNLGHDTMYWYKQDSKKFLKIMFSYNNKELIINETVPNRFSPKSPDKAHLNLHINSLELGDSAVYFCASSPQGENTEAFFGQGTRLTVV.

This clonotype was picked up a small number of times. The V gene is TRBV7-2, the J gene TRBJ2-4; D unresolved. The V gene lost 1 base and the J gene lost 9 bases, with 4 bases spanning the gap. The CDR3 has 11 residues. The germline V gene has CDR1 SGHTA and CDR2 FQGNSA. CDR3 loop: CASSLVSIQYF. As DNA, the CDR3 is TGTGCCAGCAGCTTAGTTAGCATTCAGTACTTC.

This clonotype has more than one count but fewer than ten. The V call is TRBV7-8, the J call TRBJ2-4; D remains unclear. The CDR3 runs to 16 residues. V was shortened by 5 bases and J by 0 bases, with 14 bases between the two germline ends. The germline CDR1 and CDR2 sequences are SGHVS and FQNEAQ. CDR3 nucleotide sequence: TGTGCCAGCAGCCGTCCTACGGGTCTAGCCAAAAACATTCAGTACTTC. Protein sequence: CASSRPTGLAKNIQYF.

The chain combines TRBV9 with TRBJ2-5, with D possibly being TRBD2 (5 bases). Germline V gene data show CDR1 as SGDLS and CDR2 as YYNGEE. The length of the CDR3 is 14 residues. The V gene lost 4 bases and the J gene lost 4 bases, with 14 bases spanning the gap. The CDR3 region has the DNA TGTGCCAGCAGCCCCCGGGCGGGTGGAGAGACCCAGTACTTC. Translation: CASSPRAGGETQYF.

This clonotype was found many times. The chain has TRBV6-2 or TRBV6-3 and TRBJ1-5; weak D call: TRBD1 (5 bases). V gave up 4 bases and J gave up 0 bases, with 10 bases separating them. From germline, CDR1 is MNHEY and CDR2 SVGEGT. The CDR3 spans 15 residues. This CDR3 reads CASSSSTDSNQPQHF. The CDR3 nucleotides are TGTGCCAGCAGTTCCTCGACAGATAGCAATCAGCCCCAGCATTTT.